The rows below give T cell receptor beta chains drawn from one sample of a study of T cells in Graves' hyperthyroidism and ophthalmopathy. One entry per CDR3 protein results from TCRdb running MiXCR on the multiplex PCR reads. Among some 560,000 distinct CDR3 sequences, roughly 14% were seen once, and the ten largest hold under 7.5%. Sequenced: blood. The receptor set was obtained from a woman in her thirties with Graves' hyperthyroidism. Each CDR3 is given with its conserved first and last residue. The order of the fields is J gene, clone size, D gene, V gene, CDR3 DNA, CDR3 protein. A D gene is named only where the DNA matches it firmly. Clone size appears in some rows only: once, few, many, or a class for an expanded clone.

TRBJ2-2 | few | - | TRBV20-1 | TGCAGTGCTAGAACCCGGGACTTGAACACCGGGGAGCTGTTTTTT | CSARTRDLNTGELFF
TRBJ2-2 | many | - | TRBV11-2 | TGTGCCAGCAGCCCACTATTGAACACCGGGGAGCTGTTTTTT | CASSPLLNTGELFF
TRBJ2-7 | many | TRBD2 | TRBV2 | TGTGCCAGCAGTCTAAGGGGCGGGGGAGCCTACGAGCAGTACTTC | CASSLRGGGAYEQYF
TRBJ2-1 | many | - | TRBV20-1 | TGCAGTGCGCACTGGGGGCTAGCGGCCTACAATGAGCAGTTCTTC | CSAHWGLAAYNEQFF
TRBJ1-1 | many | TRBD1 | TRBV28 | TGTGCCAGCAGTTTGGACAGGGGGCTCCTTGGGGCTTTCTTT | CASSLDRGLLGAFF
TRBJ2-7 | many | - | TRBV20-1 | TGCAGTGCTAGAGGGGCGGAGGGGATCAAGCAGTACTTC | CSARGAEGIKQYF
TRBJ2-7 | many | - | TRBV20-1 | TGCAGTGCTAGAGGGACCGGCGCGCACGAGCAGTACTTC | CSARGTGAHEQYF
TRBJ2-1 | - | TRBD2 | TRBV3-1 | TGTGCCAGCAGCCAAGTAGATAGCGGGAGAGACGGTGAGCAGTTCTTC | CASSQVDSGRDGEQFF
TRBJ1-2 | - | - | TRBV6-1 | TGTGCCAGTCGTGAAGGGGTCAGGGAACTATATGGCTACACCTTC | CASREGVRELYGYTF
TRBJ1-3 | - | - | TRBV9 | TGTGCCAGCAGCGTATTAGACAGGCGTCTCTCTGGAAACACCATATATTTT | CASSVLDRRLSGNTIYF
TRBJ1-2 | few | TRBD1 | TRBV19 | TGTGCCAGTATCCCAAACAGGGGTGGCTACACCTTC | CASIPNRGGYTF
TRBJ2-3 | - | - | TRBV20-1 | TGCAGTGCTAGAGATACTCGGGCGGCCACAGGTACGCAGTATTTT | CSARDTRAATGTQYF
TRBJ1-1 | many | - | TRBV11-1 | TGTGCCAGCAGCTCCGCTTTTACGATGAACACTGAAGCTTTCTTT | CASSSAFTMNTEAFF
TRBJ2-1 | - | - | TRBV9 | TGTGCCAGCAGCGTAGGATTGGGTGAGCAGTTCTTC | CASSVGLGEQFF
TRBJ2-7 | few | - | TRBV6-1 | TGTGCCAGCCTCGAAGGAACAGGGCCTCTCTACGAGCAGTACTTC | CASLEGTGPLYEQYF
TRBJ2-3 | many | - | TRBV12-3/TRBV12-4 | TGTGCCAGCAGTATAGCAGGGGTTAGCACAGATACGCAGTATTTT | CASSIAGVSTDTQYF
TRBJ2-6 | - | - | TRBV5-1 | TGCGCCAGCAGCTTGGGACAGGCCTTTTCAGCTGGGGCCAACGTCCTGACTTTC | CASSLGQAFSAGANVLTF
TRBJ1-1 | many | - | TRBV30 | TGTGCCTGGAGTCGTCCAGGGGTAGGGAACACTGAAGCTTTCTTT | CAWSRPGVGNTEAFF
TRBJ1-1 | many | - | TRBV28 | TGTGCCAGCAGTTTCTCGGCCATGCCGAACACTGAAGCTTTCTTT | CASSFSAMPNTEAFF
TRBJ2-1 | - | TRBD2 | TRBV7-2 | TGTGCCAGCAGCTTAGCTAGCCCCCTAGCGGGAGGCAATGAGCAGTTCTTC | CASSLASPLAGGNEQFF
TRBJ2-5 | many | - | TRBV7-9 | TGTGCCAGCAGCTTAGTGGTGGAGACCCAGTACTTC | CASSLVVETQYF
TRBJ2-1 | many | TRBD2 | TRBV3-1 | TGTGCCAGCAGCCAAGGGGCCGGGACTAGCGGAAATGAGCAGTTCTTC | CASSQGAGTSGNEQFF
TRBJ2-7 | many | TRBD1 | TRBV9 | TGTGCCAGCAGCGACGGGACAGATTACGAGCAGTACTTC | CASSDGTDYEQYF
TRBJ2-3 | many | - | TRBV5-1 | TGCGCCAGCAGCTTGGGGGCGGACCCATTTTCGGATACGCAGTATTTT | CASSLGADPFSDTQYF
TRBJ2-1 | - | TRBD2 | TRBV7-9 | TGTGCCAGCAGCTTAGTCCGGGAGGGCCGGAATGAGCAGTTCTTC | CASSLVREGRNEQFF
TRBJ2-1 | many | - | TRBV28 | TGTGCCAGCAGTCCCGAGGTAGGGGGAGTCTCCTACAATGAGCAGTTCTTC | CASSPEVGGVSYNEQFF
TRBJ2-7 | - | - | TRBV3-1 | TGTGCCAGCAGCCAAGCGACCGAGCAGTACTTC | CASSQATEQYF
TRBJ1-1 | - | TRBD1 | TRBV11-1 | TGTGCCAGCAGCTTACGGACAGGTCCCATGAACACTGAAGCTTTCTTT | CASSLRTGPMNTEAFF
TRBJ1-4 | - | - | TRBV29-1 | TGCAGCGTTGCGCGCCATTTCAATGAAAAACTGTTTTTT | CSVARHFNEKLFF
TRBJ2-2 | few | - | TRBV12-5 | TGTGCTAGTGGTTTGGTACATGGGGGCCAGAACACCGGGGAGCTGTTTTTT | CASGLVHGGQNTGELFF
TRBJ2-2 | few | - | TRBV6-1 | TGTGCCAGCAGTGAAGAAGTTAGGACGGCGAACACCGGGGAGCTGTTTTTT | CASSEEVRTANTGELFF
TRBJ1-5 | few | - | TRBV19 | TGTGCCAGTAGTACGTACAGCGAGCCCCAGCATTTT | CASSTYSEPQHF
TRBJ2-5 | many | - | TRBV20-1 | TGCAGTGCCTACCGGGGCTTGGGAGGAGAGACCCAGTACTTC | CSAYRGLGGETQYF
TRBJ2-1 | many | - | TRBV29-1 | TGCAGCCACAGCGGAAATGAGCAGTTCTTC | CSHSGNEQFF
TRBJ2-2 | few | - | TRBV10-3 | TGTGCCACCACGTTCCAGCCCAGGGCGGACACCGGGGAGCTGTTTTTT | CATTFQPRADTGELFF